This T cell receptor (beta chain) was profiled in a study of human T cells and chemical hapten exposure. Time point denoted: patch test 1, 2 weeks after DPC sensitization. Treatment denoted: therapeutic diphenylcyclopropenone sensitization with weekly scalp DPC. The V gene end was trimmed by 7 bases and the J gene end by 5 bases; junction bases not matched to a gene: 3. Looked up from germline, CDR1 is SGDLS and CDR2 is YYNGEE. This CDR3 is 14 amino acids long. TCRdb passed the RACE reads through MiXCR, listing each CDR3 protein once. The sample gives 300,000 to 450,000 distinct CDR3 sequences, about 4.4% of which show up once; 2% to 2.5% is in the top ten.

The receptor's source is a woman aged 45-60 years with alopecia areata. Some clones in this sample may be carry-over from other donors' samples. The specimen comprised whole blood, sampled in connection with sensitization to the hapten diphenylcyclopropenone (DPC). This chain connects TRBV9 to TRBJ2-5; 15 bases match TRBD2. CDR3 residues: CASGTSGRSETQYF. The CDR3 region has the DNA TGTGCCAGCGGGACTAGCGGGAGGTCGGAGACCCAGTACTTC. Variable domain in full (rest from reference TRBV9 and TRBJ2-5): DSGVTQTPKHLITATGQRVTLRCSPRSGDLSVYWYQQSLDQGLQFLIQYYNGEERAKGNILERFSAQQFPDLHSELNLSSLELGDSALYFCASGTSGRSETQYFGPGTRLLVL.